What follows describes a single TCR beta chain. These data are taken from a study of CD8 T cells in Susac syndrome. Reverse transcription of 0.5 to 1 ug RNA was carried out with random hexamers. TCR beta CDR3 was amplified by immunoSEQ multiplex PCR. This amplification extended across 54 Vbeta and 13 Jbeta segments. TCRdb processed the immunoSEQ multiplex PCR reads anew with MiXCR; each CDR3 protein has one entry. The sample lists 50,000 to 65,000 distinct CDR3 sequences, 90% to 95% occurring once. Sequencing of TCR beta, carried out with a high-throughput approach, was applied to CD8+ and CD4+ T cells from the blood. The individuals used as controls were healthy donors who had been matched for both age and sex. Germline values: CDR1 SNHLY, CDR2 FYNNEI. The V and J ends lost 3 bases and 2 bases, in that order; junction bases with no gene match: 7. The CDR3 is made up of 16 amino acids.

This chain connects TRBV2 to TRBJ2-3; 8 bases map to TRBD2. The sample taken for sequencing was CD8+ T cells from PBMCs. The clonotype was recovered from a human donor in good health. The CDR3 spells CASSEEAGALTDTQYF. CDR3 sequence (DNA): TGTGCCAGCAGTGAGGAAGCGGGGGCCCTCACAGATACGCAGTATTTT. Supplemented by reference TRBV2 and TRBJ2-3, the full variable domain reads EPEVTQTPSHQVTQMGQEVILRCVPISNHLYFYWYRQILGQKVEFLVSFYNNEISEKSEIFDDQFSVERPDGSNFTLKIRSTKLEDSAMYFCASSEEAGALTDTQYFGPGTRLTVL.